The entry below describes one T cell receptor beta chain. Its antigen is not identified. This entry comes from a study of CD8+ T cells in alopecia areata. Study observations and caveats: Scalp clonality and expanded CD8+ clones among the top 100 fell significantly with tofacitinib.

cDNA serving as the sequencing template came from extracted, reverse transcribed RNA. The table came from immunoSEQ multiplex PCR; TCRdb's copy has only in-frame clones and leaves some out. The data contain around 190,000 clones, roughly 70% of them singletons. Per the germline V gene, CDR1 is SQVTM and CDR2 is ANQGSEA. The CDR3 runs to 10 residues. The V end lost 6 bases, the J end lost 1 base, and 2 bases lay between the germline ends. Noted treatment: oral pan-JAK inhibitor, 5-10 mg twice daily. The chain combines TRBV29-1 with TRBJ2-3; D gene uncertain. Here the sequenced sample was CD4+ T cells sorted from blood, taken between weeks 49 and 50, from a patient treated with tofacitinib. The receptor was derived from a human donor with alopecia areata. CDR3 sequence (DNA): TGCAGCGTCCGCACAGATACGCAGTATTTT. It specifies CSVRTDTQYF.